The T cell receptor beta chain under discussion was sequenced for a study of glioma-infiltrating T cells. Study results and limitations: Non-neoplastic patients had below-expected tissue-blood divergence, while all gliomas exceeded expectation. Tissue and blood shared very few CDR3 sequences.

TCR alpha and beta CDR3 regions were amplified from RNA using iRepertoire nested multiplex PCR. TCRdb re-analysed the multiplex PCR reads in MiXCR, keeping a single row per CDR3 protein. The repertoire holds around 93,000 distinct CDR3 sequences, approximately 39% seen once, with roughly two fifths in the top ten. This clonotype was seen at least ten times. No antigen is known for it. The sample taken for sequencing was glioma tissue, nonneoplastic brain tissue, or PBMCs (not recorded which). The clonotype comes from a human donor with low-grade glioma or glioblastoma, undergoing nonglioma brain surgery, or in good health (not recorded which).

CDR3 sequence (DNA): TGTGCCACCAGCAGAGATCAGGGATCGGAGTCCGGGGAGCTGTTTTTT. Translation gives CATSRDQGSESGELFF. V is TRBV15 and J is TRBJ2-2, with D perhaps TRBD1 (5 bases). Trimming took 0 bases from V and 6 from J, leaving 14 bases between them. The CDR3 loop spans 16 amino acids. Germline CDR1 reads LNHNV; CDR2 reads YYDKDF (reference sequence). Filled out from reference TRBV15 and TRBJ2-2, the complete variable domain reads DAMVIQNPRYQVTQFGKPVTLSCSQTLNHNVMYWYQQKSSQAPKLLFHYYDKDFNNEADTPDNFQSRRPNTSFCFLDIRSPGLGDTAMYLCATSRDQGSESGELFFGEGSRLTVL.